This T cell receptor (beta chain) came from a study of T cell responses to AZD1222 COVID-19 vaccine. With respect to this clone: What it binds is not known.

Study-level points and caveats: Targeting of unmutated variant regions was reportedly seen in nearly half of spike-specific TCRs. Spike-specific TCR breadth and depth went up after people got two AZD1222 doses. Repertoire sampling happened only post peak T cell response. Along spike, vaccine-associated CD4 TCRs were found throughout, with dominance at 160-218 and 743-854.

Clones were read by immunoSEQ multiplex PCR, and TCRdb kept only the in-frame ones, dropping some. In the table there are 140,000 or so clones, around 92% of which are singletons. The junction had 3 bases not matched to a gene; V was cut back by 1 base and J by 4 bases. This CDR3 contains 13 residues. CDR1 and CDR2 (germline): SQVTM, ANQGSEA. This clonotype was obtained from an adult who had recovered from COVID-19. The gene calls are TRBV29-1 and TRBJ2-7; 8 nucleotides line up with TRBD1. The sequences come from peripheral blood, collected after recovery from COVID-19. The CDR3 sequence is CSVEGGDRYEQYF. The DNA of the CDR3 is TGCAGCGTTGAAGGCGGGGACAGGTACGAGCAGTACTTC.